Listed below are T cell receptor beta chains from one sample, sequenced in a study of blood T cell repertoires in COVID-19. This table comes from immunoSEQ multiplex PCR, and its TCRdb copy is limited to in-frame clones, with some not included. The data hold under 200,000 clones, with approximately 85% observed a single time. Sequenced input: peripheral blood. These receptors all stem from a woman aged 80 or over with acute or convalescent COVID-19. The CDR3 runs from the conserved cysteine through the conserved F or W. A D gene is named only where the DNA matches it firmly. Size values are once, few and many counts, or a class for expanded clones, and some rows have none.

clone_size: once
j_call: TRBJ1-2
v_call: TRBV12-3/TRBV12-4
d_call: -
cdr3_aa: CASSPPANYGYTF
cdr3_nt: TGTGCCAGCAGTCCCCCCGCTAACTATGGCTACACCTTC

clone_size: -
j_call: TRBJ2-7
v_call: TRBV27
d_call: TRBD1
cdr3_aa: CASRGQAPSYEQYF
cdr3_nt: TGTGCCAGCAGAGGACAGGCCCCGTCCTACGAGCAGTACTTC

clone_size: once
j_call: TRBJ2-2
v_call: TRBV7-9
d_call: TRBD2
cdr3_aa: CASSPQSAGPTGELFF
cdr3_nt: TGTGCCAGCAGCCCGCAATCAGCGGGACCCACCGGGGAGCTGTTTTTT

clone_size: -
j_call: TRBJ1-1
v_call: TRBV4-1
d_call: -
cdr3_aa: CASSQAAGYNTEAFF
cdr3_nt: TGCGCCAGCAGCCAAGCGGCAGGGTACAACACTGAAGCTTTCTTT

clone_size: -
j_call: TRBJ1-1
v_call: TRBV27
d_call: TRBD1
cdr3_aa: CASSSFPGGGNTEAFF
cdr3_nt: TGTGCCAGCAGTAGTTTCCCAGGGGGCGGTAACACTGAAGCTTTCTTT

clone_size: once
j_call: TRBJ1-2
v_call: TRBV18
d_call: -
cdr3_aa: CASSRGGLQGFPGYTF
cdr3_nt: TGTGCCAGCTCACGCGGAGGCTTACAGGGCTTCCCTGGCTACACCTTC

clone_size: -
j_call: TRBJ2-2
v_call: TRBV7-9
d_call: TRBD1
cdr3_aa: CASTPQQGAGGELFF
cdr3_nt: TGTGCCAGCACCCCTCAGCAGGGGGCGGGCGGGGAGCTGTTTTTT

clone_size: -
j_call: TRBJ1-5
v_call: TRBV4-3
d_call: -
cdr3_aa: CASSQATGVRQPQHF
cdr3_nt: TGCGCCAGCAGCCAAGCCACAGGTGTTCGCCAGCCCCAGCATTTT

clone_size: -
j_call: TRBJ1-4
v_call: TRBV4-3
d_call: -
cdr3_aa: CASSQDSQEDKTNEKLFF
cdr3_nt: TGCGCCAGCAGCCAAGATTCGCAGGAGGATAAAACTAATGAAAAACTGTTTTTT

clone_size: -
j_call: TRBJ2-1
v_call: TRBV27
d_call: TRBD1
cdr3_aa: CASSPDRVPLYNEQFF
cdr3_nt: TGTGCCAGCAGTCCAGACAGGGTCCCCCTTTACAATGAGCAGTTCTTC